These 31 T cell receptor beta chains were sequenced from one sample in a study of blood T cell repertoires in COVID-19. Measured with immunoSEQ multiplex PCR; TCRdb has only the in-frame clones, and not every one. The table records fewer than 150,000 clones, 84% of them present only once. Sequencing input: PBMCs or T cells enriched from blood (not recorded which). These receptors all come from a woman aged 18 to 35 who had been exposed to COVID-19.

This clone has only one observation. The chain is built from TRBV3-1 (or the pseudogene TRBV3-2) and TRBJ2-3; 8 bases map to TRBD1. CDR3 length: 15 amino acids. The V segment lost 1 base and the J segment 6 bases; nucleotides outside the gene matches: 6. Per the germline V gene, CDR1 is LGHDT and CDR2 is YNNKEL (reference sequence). The CDR3 region is CASSQVRGQADTQYF. In DNA form, the CDR3 reads TGTGCCAGCAGCCAAGTCAGGGGGCAAGCGGATACGCAGTATTTT.

This clone appeared a few times. The chain carries TRBV14 and TRBJ2-1, with TRBD2 identical over 7 bases. The CDR3 length is 13 residues. J gave up 11 bases and V 1 base, and 5 bases lay outside the gene matches. The germline CDR1 and CDR2 sequences are SGHDN and FVKESK. CDR3: CASSQGPGTKQFF. In nucleotides, the CDR3 is TGTGCCAGCAGCCAAGGGCCCGGGACTAAGCAGTTCTTC.

The genes are TRBV7-6 and TRBJ2-3; 14 bases match TRBD2. Germline V gene lookup returns CDR1 SGHVS and CDR2 FNYEAQ. V lost 5 bases to trimming and J lost 4 bases; unmatched junction nucleotides: 8. The CDR3 runs to 17 residues. The CDR3 region is CASSQRTSGRMPDTQYF. CDR3 nucleotide sequence: TGTGCCAGCAGCCAAAGGACTAGCGGGAGGATGCCAGATACGCAGTATTTT.

This clone has more than one count but fewer than ten. The DNA for the CDR3 is TGCAGCGTTGACCGACAGGGGGTAAACACTGAAGCTTTCTTT. It yields the protein CSVDRQGVNTEAFF. The chain carries TRBV29-1 and TRBJ1-1; 9 nucleotides align to TRBD1. Germline trimming cut 3 bases from V and 2 bases from J; bases unmatched to any gene: 4. The CDR3 has 14 amino acids. CDR1 and CDR2 from the germline V gene are SQVTM and ANQGSEA. Complete variable domain (other parts from reference TRBV29-1 and TRBJ1-1): SAVISQKPSRDICQRGTSLTIQCQVDSQVTMMFWYRQQPGQSLTLIATANQGSEATYESGFVIDKFPISRPNLTFSTLTVSNMSPEDSSIYLCSVDRQGVNTEAFFGQGTRLTVV.

J is TRBJ2-3 and V is TRBV15; 8 bases are shared with TRBD2. The CDR3 consists of 18 residues. In germline, CDR1 is LNHNV, CDR2 YYDKDF (reference sequence). The V segment lost 3 bases and the J segment 2 bases; nucleotides outside the gene matches: 13. CDR3 coding DNA: TGTGCCACCAGCAGTCCCTGGGGTTTAGCGGGATTCACAGATACGCAGTATTTT. It encodes CATSSPWGLAGFTDTQYF.

The chain employs TRBV28 and TRBJ2-7, with D perhaps TRBD1 (5 bases). There are 13 residues in the CDR3. CDR1 and CDR2 from the germline V gene are MDHEN and SYDVKM. The V gene lost 3 bases and the J gene lost 4 bases, with 10 bases spanning the gap. This chain's CDR3 is CASSFTQGYEQYF. In DNA, the CDR3 is TGTGCCAGCAGTTTTACCCAGGGTTACGAGCAGTACTTC. Supplemented by reference TRBV28 and TRBJ2-7, the full variable domain reads DVKVTQSSRYLVKRTGEKVFLECVQDMDHENMFWYRQDPGLGLRLIYFSYDVKMKEKGDIPEGYSVSREKKERFSLILESASTNQTSMYLCASSFTQGYEQYFGPGTRLTVT.

In its sample, this clone was seen once. The rearrangement links TRBV19 to TRBJ1-6; no clear D. Per germline, CDR1 LNHDA and CDR2 SQIVND (reference sequence). V was shortened by 10 bases and J by 6 bases, with 16 bases between the two germline ends. The CDR3 loop spans 14 amino acids. The CDR3 DNA sequence: TGTGCCACCTCGGAGAAGGGAGGTAATTCACCCCTCCACTTT. Translating it yields CATSEKGGNSPLHF.

The chain has TRBV19 and TRBJ1-6; 7 bases map to TRBD1. This CDR3 region has 15 residues. Germline CDR1 and CDR2: LNHDA and SQIVND (reference sequence). V dropped 6 bases and J dropped 7; count of bases not matched to a gene: 9. The CDR3 here is CASRRRGLENSPLHF. The CDR3 coding sequence is TGTGCCAGTAGGCGAAGGGGGCTCGAAAATTCACCCCTCCACTTT.

This clone was picked up one time. The rearrangement links TRBV10-3 to TRBJ2-7; 11 bases fit TRBD2. The CDR3 loop spans 15 amino acids. Trimming cost V 8 bases and J 5 bases; bases outside gene matches: 11. Per germline, CDR1 ENHRY and CDR2 SYGVKD. This CDR3 is CAIGALTSGIHEQYF. The CDR3 coding sequence is TGTGCCATCGGGGCCTTGACTAGCGGGATCCACGAGCAGTACTTC.

This chain connects TRBV7-6 to TRBJ1-1; tentative D call: TRBD1 (5 bases). Per the germline V gene, CDR1 is SGHVS and CDR2 is FNYEAQ. V was clipped by 1 base and J by 9 bases, with 12 bases between them. The CDR3 is made up of 13 amino acids. CDR3 region: CASSLDPGLKAFF. As DNA, the CDR3 is TGTGCCAGCAGCTTAGATCCGGGACTAAAAGCTTTCTTT. Variable domain in full (rest from reference TRBV7-6 and TRBJ1-1): GAGVSQSPRYKVTKRGQDVALRCDPISGHVSLYWYRQALGQGPEFLTYFNYEAQQDKSGLPNDRFSAERPEGSISTLTIQRTEQRDSAMYRCASSLDPGLKAFFGQGTRLTVV.

This chain uses TRBV7-9 with TRBJ1-3; 7 nucleotides match TRBD1. The junction had 8 bases not matched to a gene; V was cut back by 6 bases and J by 3 bases. The germline CDR1 and CDR2 sequences are SEHNR and FQNEAQ (reference sequence). This CDR3 has 15 amino acids. Here the CDR3 reads CASSLSGQVGNTIYF. The DNA of the CDR3 is TGTGCCAGCAGTTTATCTGGACAGGTTGGAAACACCATATATTTT.

This chain joins TRBV25-1 and TRBJ2-2; D gene uncertain. V shed 0 bases and J shed 3 bases, with 5 bases lying between them. The CDR3 extends over 14 amino acids. Germline CDR1 MGHDK, CDR2 SYGVNS. The CDR3 protein is CASSEYQDTGELFF. CDR3 nucleotides: TGTGCCAGCAGTGAATATCAGGACACCGGGGAGCTGTTTTTT.

This clone was seen a few times. The chain recombines TRBV4-3 with TRBJ1-5; D gene unclear. Trimming left V 4 bases short and J 2 bases short, with 12 bases between. The CDR3 runs 15 residues. Germline CDR1 reads LGHNA; CDR2 reads YSLEER. CDR3 coding DNA: TGCGCCAGCAGCCCCCAATTCAATGGCAATCAGCCCCAGCATTTT. Translation gives CASSPQFNGNQPQHF.

The gene calls are TRBV5-1 and TRBJ2-3; D uncertain. The CDR3 consists of 12 residues. Between the trimmed V and J ends, which lost 0 bases and 6 bases, there was a span of 5 bases. Germline V lookup: CDR1 SGHRS, CDR2 YFSETQ. The CDR3 nucleotides read TGCGCCAGCAGCTTGGACTTTGATACGCAGTATTTT. Translated, it gives CASSLDFDTQYF. The variable domain in full, completed from reference TRBV5-1 and TRBJ2-3, reads KAGVTQTPRYLIKTRGQQVTLSCSPISGHRSVSWYQQTPGQGLQFLFEYFSETQRNKGNFPGRFSGRQFSNSRSEMNVSTLELGDSALYLCASSLDFDTQYFGPGTRLTVL.

This rearrangement joins TRBV27 to TRBJ2-1; 8 bases match TRBD1. Germline V lookup: CDR1 MNHEY, CDR2 SMNVEV (reference sequence). Trimming cost V 7 bases and J 2 bases; bases outside gene matches: 19. The CDR3 has 19 residues. The chain's CDR3 is CASKTADRARGPTYNEQFF. The CDR3, as DNA: TGTGCCAGCAAAACTGCGGACAGGGCCAGGGGGCCAACCTACAATGAGCAGTTCTTC.

This chain uses TRBV15 with TRBJ2-1, with 9 bases fitting TRBD2. The CDR3 contains 16 residues. V dropped 1 base and J dropped 4; count of bases not matched to a gene: 5. Germline V gene data show CDR1 as LNHNV and CDR2 as YYDKDF (reference sequence). CDR3 bases: TGTGCCACCAGCAGAGGGCGGGAGGGCCGGTACAATGAGCAGTTCTTC. Protein product: CATSRGREGRYNEQFF. The full variable domain, completed using reference TRBV15 and TRBJ2-1, is DAMVIQNPRYQVTQFGKPVTLSCSQTLNHNVMYWYQQKSSQAPKLLFHYYDKDFNNEADTPDNFQSRRPNTSFCFLDIRSPGLGDTAMYLCATSRGREGRYNEQFFGPGTRLTVL.

With respect to this clone: Other DNA sequences of this sample code for an identical CDR3. The rearrangement links TRBV5-1 to TRBJ1-1; D is perhaps TRBD1 (6 bases). This CDR3 spans 14 amino acids. CDR1 is SGHRS, CDR2 YFSETQ, per germline. V dropped 1 base and J dropped 3 bases, with 10 bases sitting between them. The CDR3 here is CASSLWGRDTEAFF. The CDR3 bases are TGCGCCAGCAGCTTGTGGGGGCGGGACACTGAAGCTTTCTTT.

The CDR3 sequence is CATDSGQGRQPQHF. The CDR3 DNA reads as TGTGCCACCGATTCGGGACAGGGTCGTCAGCCCCAGCATTTT. The chain uses TRBV15 and TRBJ1-5; 9 bases align to TRBD1. CDR3 length: 14 amino acids. CDR1 is LNHNV and CDR2 is YYDKDF in the germline V gene (reference sequence). Unmatched junction bases numbered 8, after V lost 8 bases and J lost 6 bases. The whole variable domain, filled in from reference TRBV15 and TRBJ1-5, reads DAMVIQNPRYQVTQFGKPVTLSCSQTLNHNVMYWYQQKSSQAPKLLFHYYDKDFNNEADTPDNFQSRRPNTSFCFLDIRSPGLGDTAMYLCATDSGQGRQPQHFGDGTRLSIL.

The chain carries TRBV9 and TRBJ1-5; D ambiguous. The CDR3 totals 15 residues. V lost 3 bases and J 6 bases, leaving 16 bases between the germline ends. The V gene's germline CDR1 is SGDLS and CDR2 YYNGEE. CDR3 sequence (DNA): TGTGCCAGCAGCGCTGCCGGTTTGAACAGTCAGCCCCAGCATTTT. This codes for CASSAAGLNSQPQHF.

The chain recombines TRBV28 with TRBJ1-2, with 7 bases aligning to TRBD1. This CDR3 region has 13 residues. Germline V gene lookup returns CDR1 MDHEN and CDR2 SYDVKM. The V segment lost 8 bases and the J segment 4 bases; nucleotides outside the gene matches: 7. As DNA, the CDR3 is TGTGCCAGCCGGGACAGTACCCGCTATGGCTACACCTTC. It encodes CASRDSTRYGYTF.

The chain uses TRBV30 and TRBJ1-1; no reliable D call. The CDR3 runs to 13 residues. Germline assignment: CDR1 GTSNPN and CDR2 SVGIG (reference sequence). Trimming removed 4 bases from V and 5 bases from J, with 14 bases in between. The CDR3, as DNA: TGTGCCTGGACCCTTGCTGGAGTAACTGAAGCTTTCTTT. Amino acids: CAWTLAGVTEAFF.

The gene calls are TRBV5-1 and TRBJ1-1; perhaps TRBD1 as D (5 bases). There are 14 residues in the CDR3. V lost 0 bases, J lost 2 bases, and 8 bases lay in between. Germline lookup yields CDR1 SGHRS and CDR2 YFSETQ. The CDR3 bases are TGCGCCAGCAGCTTGGTTAGGGGTAACACTGAAGCTTTCTTT. Its protein product is CASSLVRGNTEAFF.

This clone was detected only once. The CDR3 sequence is CASIVGVSGKDSYNEQFF. The CDR3 DNA reads as TGCGCCAGCATTGTCGGGGTCAGCGGGAAAGACTCCTACAATGAGCAGTTCTTC. The rearrangement uses TRBV10-1 and TRBJ2-1, with 7 bases fitting TRBD2. CDR1 WNHNN and CDR2 SYGVQD come from the germline V gene (reference sequence). The CDR3 length is 18 residues. Trimming removed 7 bases from V and 0 bases from J; junction bases left unmatched: 15.

The rearrangement links TRBV7-9 to TRBJ1-3; the D is unclear. Germline V CDR1 and CDR2: SEHNR, FQNEAQ (reference sequence). This CDR3 comprises 15 residues. V dropped 2 bases and J dropped 1 base, with 9 bases sitting between them. CDR3 bases: TGTGCCAGCAGCTTAATTGGACTATCTGGAAACACCATATATTTT. Its translation: CASSLIGLSGNTIYF.

V is TRBV28 and J is TRBJ2-4; D possibly corresponds to TRBD1 (6 bases). CDR1 and CDR2 (germline): MDHEN, SYDVKM. The CDR3 covers 13 residues. Trimming cost V 11 bases and J 3 bases, with 14 bases left between them. Written as DNA, the CDR3 is TGTGCCGGGGGCTCTACGGGCAAAAACATTCAGTACTTC. As protein: CAGGSTGKNIQYF.

This clone was detected only once. Other DNA sequences in this specimen translate into the identical CDR3. J is TRBJ1-1 and V is TRBV12-3 or TRBV12-4; D is undetermined. V was cut by 4 bases and J by 4 bases, with 4 bases left in between. The CDR3 consists of 11 residues. The CDR3 sequence is CASSSGTEAFF. The DNA for the CDR3 is TGTGCCAGCAGTTCGGGCACTGAAGCTTTCTTT.

At least ten counts were recorded for this clone. The V and J genes are TRBV3-1 (or the pseudogene TRBV3-2) and TRBJ2-5; TRBD2 might be the D (5 bases). CDR1 and CDR2 (germline): LGHDT, YNNKEL (reference sequence). The CDR3 loop spans 14 amino acids. Trimming left V 2 bases short and J 2 bases short, with 9 bases between. The CDR3 sequence: CASSQPAVQETQYF. Written as DNA, the CDR3 is TGTGCCAGCAGCCAACCAGCGGTTCAAGAGACCCAGTACTTC.

The chain couples TRBV6-5 to TRBJ1-2; TRBD1 matches 8 bases. J gave up 8 bases and V 6 bases, and 14 bases lay outside the gene matches. This CDR3 comprises 15 residues. The V gene's germline CDR1 is MNHEY and CDR2 SVGAGI. CDR3 bases: TGTGCCAGCAGGCCAACAGGGGGGACATCAGGCGGCTACACCTTC. It yields the protein CASRPTGGTSGGYTF.

The rearrangement links TRBV6-2 or TRBV6-3 to TRBJ2-6, with D tentatively TRBD1 (6 bases). V gave up 4 bases and J gave up 2 bases, with 6 bases separating them. Germline V gene lookup returns CDR1 MNHEY and CDR2 SVGEGT. This CDR3 has 14 residues. CDR3 in DNA: TGTGCCAGCAGTTCAGGGGCTGGGGCCAACGTCCTGACTTTC. Encoded protein: CASSSGAGANVLTF.

This clone was recorded a few times. The CDR3 spells CASSPGEYEQYF. The CDR3 DNA is TGTGCCAGCTCACCAGGGGAGTACGAGCAGTACTTC. The chain links TRBV18 to TRBJ2-7; D may be TRBD2 (5 bases). Trimming removed 2 bases from V and 4 bases from J, with 6 bases in between. CDR3 size: 12 residues. Germline CDR1 and CDR2: KGHSH and LQKENI.

For the CDR3, the DNA is TGTGCCAGCAGCCAAGTTCGTATCAGCGGGAGGGTTAACACCGGGGAGCTGTTTTTT. Encoded protein: CASSQVRISGRVNTGELFF. The chain employs TRBV14 and TRBJ2-2, with TRBD2 identical over 10 bases. The CDR3 has 19 amino acids. J lost 2 bases, V lost 1 base, and 10 bases had no gene match. Germline CDR1 reads SGHDN; CDR2 reads FVKESK.